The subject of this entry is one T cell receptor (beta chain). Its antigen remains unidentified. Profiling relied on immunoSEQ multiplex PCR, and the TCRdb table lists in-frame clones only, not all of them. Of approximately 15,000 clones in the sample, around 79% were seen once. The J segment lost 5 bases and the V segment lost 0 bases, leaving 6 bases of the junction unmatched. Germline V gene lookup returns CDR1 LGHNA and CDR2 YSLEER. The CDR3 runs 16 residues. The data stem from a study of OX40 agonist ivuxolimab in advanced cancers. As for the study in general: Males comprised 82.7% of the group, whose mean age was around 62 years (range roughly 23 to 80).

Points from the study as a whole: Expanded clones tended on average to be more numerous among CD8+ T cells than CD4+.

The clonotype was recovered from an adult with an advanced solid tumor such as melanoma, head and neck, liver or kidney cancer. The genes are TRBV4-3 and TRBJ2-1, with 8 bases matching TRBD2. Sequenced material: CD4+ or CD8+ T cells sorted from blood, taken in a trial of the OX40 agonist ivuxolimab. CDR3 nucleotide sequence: TGCGCCAGCAGCCAAGAAGGCGGGGGGCCCAACAATGAGCAGTTCTTC. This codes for CASSQEGGGPNNEQFF.